This T cell receptor beta chain comes out of a study of shared clonotypes between healthy human individuals. Study background: With ages of 18 to 49, the donors were a couple of women and a few men. CD4 naive and memory got three plates each, CD8 naive two, CD8 memory one. The study, taken as a whole, reports: The expectation was that sequencing depth would affect clonotype sharing among donors. The genetic and exposure-history diversity represented was limited by few donors.

Method: immunoSEQ multiplex PCR; TCRdb's copy keeps in-frame clones and lacks some. The table includes 2,500,000 or so clones, 93% detected once. Comments on this clone: Antigen unknown. Within the sample, other DNA sequences also encode this same CDR3.

The CDR3 has 14 residues. Germline V lookup: CDR1 SEHNR, CDR2 FQNEAQ (reference sequence). The V and J ends lost 3 bases and 1 base respectively, with 9 bases between them. Sequencing used naive CD4+ T cells from PBMCs. The subset was: CD45RA+ positively selected. The chain carries TRBV7-9 and TRBJ1-1, with D unclear. This TCR was recovered from a man between 18 and 29 years old in good health. Some clones in this sample may be carry-over from other donors' samples. In DNA, the CDR3 is TGTGCCAGCAGCTTTCGAGGGCAGAACACTGAAGCTTTCTTT. Amino acid sequence: CASSFRGQNTEAFF.